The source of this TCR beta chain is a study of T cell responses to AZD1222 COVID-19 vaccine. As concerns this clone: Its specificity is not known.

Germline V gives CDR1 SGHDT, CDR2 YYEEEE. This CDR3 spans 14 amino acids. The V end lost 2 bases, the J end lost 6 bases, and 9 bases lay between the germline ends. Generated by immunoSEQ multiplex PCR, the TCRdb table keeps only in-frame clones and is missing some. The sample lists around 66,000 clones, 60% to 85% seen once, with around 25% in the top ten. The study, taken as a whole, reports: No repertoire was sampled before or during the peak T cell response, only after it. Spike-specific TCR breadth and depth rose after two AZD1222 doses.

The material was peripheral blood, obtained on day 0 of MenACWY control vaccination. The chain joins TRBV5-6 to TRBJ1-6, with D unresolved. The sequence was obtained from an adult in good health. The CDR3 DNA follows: TGTGCCAGCAGCTTTCCCGGAGCTAATTCACCCCTCCACTTT. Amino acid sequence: CASSFPGANSPLHF.